The entry that follows covers one T cell receptor (beta chain) sequence. These data are taken from a study of blood T cell repertoires in COVID-19. Produced via immunoSEQ multiplex PCR; TCRdb's table is partial and in-frame only. The data show roughly 200,000 clones, roughly 82% seen once. The CDR3 has 14 amino acids. The V end lost 4 bases, the J end lost 1 base, and 11 bases lay between the germline ends. The V gene's germline CDR1 is SGHRS and CDR2 YFSETQ. The chain is built from TRBV5-1 and TRBJ1-1; maybe TRBD1 (5 bases). The source is a woman aged 55-69 years with acute COVID-19. The source material was PBMCs or T cells enriched from blood (not recorded which). The CDR3 protein is CASSRGIENTEAFF. The CDR3 region has the DNA TGCGCCAGCAGCCGGGGGATCGAGAACACTGAAGCTTTCTTT.